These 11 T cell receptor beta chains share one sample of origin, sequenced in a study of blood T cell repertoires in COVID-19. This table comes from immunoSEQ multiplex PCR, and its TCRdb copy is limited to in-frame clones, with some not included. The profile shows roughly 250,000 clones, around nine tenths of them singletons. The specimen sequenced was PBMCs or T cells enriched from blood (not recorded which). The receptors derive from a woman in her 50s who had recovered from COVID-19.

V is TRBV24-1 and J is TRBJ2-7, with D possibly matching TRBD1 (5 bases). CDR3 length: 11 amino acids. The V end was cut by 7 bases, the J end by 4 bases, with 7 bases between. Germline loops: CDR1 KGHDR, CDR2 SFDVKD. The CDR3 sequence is CATSAGYEQYF. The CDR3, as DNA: TGTGCCACCAGCGCAGGGTACGAGCAGTACTTC.

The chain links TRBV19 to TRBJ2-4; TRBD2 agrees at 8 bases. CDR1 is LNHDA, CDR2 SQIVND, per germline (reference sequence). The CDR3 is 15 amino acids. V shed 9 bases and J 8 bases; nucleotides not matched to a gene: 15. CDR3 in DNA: TGTGCCAGCCAAGAAAGAGCGGGAGTGGGGGACATTCAGTACTTC. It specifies CASQERAGVGDIQYF.

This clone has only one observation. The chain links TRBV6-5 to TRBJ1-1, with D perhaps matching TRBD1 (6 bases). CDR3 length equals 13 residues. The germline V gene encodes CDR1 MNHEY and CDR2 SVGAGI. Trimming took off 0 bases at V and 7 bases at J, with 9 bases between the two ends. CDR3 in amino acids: CASSYSHRDEAFF. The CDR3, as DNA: TGTGCCAGCAGTTACTCGCACAGGGATGAAGCTTTCTTT.

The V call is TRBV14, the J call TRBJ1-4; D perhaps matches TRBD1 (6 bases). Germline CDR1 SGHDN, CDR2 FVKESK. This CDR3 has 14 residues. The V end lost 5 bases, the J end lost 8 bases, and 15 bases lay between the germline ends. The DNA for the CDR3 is TGTGCCAGCAGCAGATCAGGGGTTGGGGAAAAACTGTTTTTT. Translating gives CASSRSGVGEKLFF.

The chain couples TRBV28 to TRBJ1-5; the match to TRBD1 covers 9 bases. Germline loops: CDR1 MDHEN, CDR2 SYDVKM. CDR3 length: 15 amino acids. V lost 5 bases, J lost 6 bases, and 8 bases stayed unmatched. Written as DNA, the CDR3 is TGTGCCAGCAGTCCAACAGGGGGCTACGTTCAGCCCCAGCATTTT. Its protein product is CASSPTGGYVQPQHF.

As DNA, the CDR3 is TGTGCCAGCAGCGTAGCCCGACTAGCGAACATTCCCACCGGGGAGCTGTTTTTT. It encodes CASSVARLANIPTGELFF. The chain has TRBV9 and TRBJ2-2; 8 nucleotides agree with TRBD2. The V gene end was trimmed by 0 bases and the J gene end by 4 bases; junction bases not matched to a gene: 11. The CDR3 has 18 amino acids. CDR1 and CDR2 (germline): SGDLS, YYNGEE.

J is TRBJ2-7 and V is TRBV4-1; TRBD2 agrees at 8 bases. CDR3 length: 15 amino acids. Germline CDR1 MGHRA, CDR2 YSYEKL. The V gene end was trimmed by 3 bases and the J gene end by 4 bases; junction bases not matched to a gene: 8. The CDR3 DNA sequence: TGCGCCAGCAGCCACTCAAGCGGGAGTAGGTACGAGCAGTACTTC. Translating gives CASSHSSGSRYEQYF.

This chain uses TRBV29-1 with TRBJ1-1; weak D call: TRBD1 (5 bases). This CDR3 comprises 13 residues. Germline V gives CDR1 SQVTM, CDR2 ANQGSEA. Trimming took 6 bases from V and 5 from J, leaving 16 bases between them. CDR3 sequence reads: CSVQGVLWTEAFF. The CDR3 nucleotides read TGCAGCGTACAAGGGGTCCTTTGGACTGAAGCTTTCTTT.

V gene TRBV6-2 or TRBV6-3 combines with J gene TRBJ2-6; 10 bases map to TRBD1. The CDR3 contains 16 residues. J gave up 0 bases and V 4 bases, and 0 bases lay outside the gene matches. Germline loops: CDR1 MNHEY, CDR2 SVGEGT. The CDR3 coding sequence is TGTGCCAGCAGTTGGACAGGGGGCTCTGGGGCCAACGTCCTGACTTTC. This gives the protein CASSWTGGSGANVLTF.

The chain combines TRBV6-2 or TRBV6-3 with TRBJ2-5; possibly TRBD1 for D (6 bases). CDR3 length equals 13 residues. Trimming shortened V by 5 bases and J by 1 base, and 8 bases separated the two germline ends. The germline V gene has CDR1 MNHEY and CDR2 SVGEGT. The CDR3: CASSRTVQETQYF. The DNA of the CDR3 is TGTGCCAGCAGTCGGACAGTCCAAGAGACCCAGTACTTC.

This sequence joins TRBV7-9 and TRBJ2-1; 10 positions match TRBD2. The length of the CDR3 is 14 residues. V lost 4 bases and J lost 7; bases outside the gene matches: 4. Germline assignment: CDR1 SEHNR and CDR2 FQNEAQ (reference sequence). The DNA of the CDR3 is TGTGCCAGCAGCTGGCCTAGCGGGAGAAATGAGCAGTTCTTC. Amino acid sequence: CASSWPSGRNEQFF.